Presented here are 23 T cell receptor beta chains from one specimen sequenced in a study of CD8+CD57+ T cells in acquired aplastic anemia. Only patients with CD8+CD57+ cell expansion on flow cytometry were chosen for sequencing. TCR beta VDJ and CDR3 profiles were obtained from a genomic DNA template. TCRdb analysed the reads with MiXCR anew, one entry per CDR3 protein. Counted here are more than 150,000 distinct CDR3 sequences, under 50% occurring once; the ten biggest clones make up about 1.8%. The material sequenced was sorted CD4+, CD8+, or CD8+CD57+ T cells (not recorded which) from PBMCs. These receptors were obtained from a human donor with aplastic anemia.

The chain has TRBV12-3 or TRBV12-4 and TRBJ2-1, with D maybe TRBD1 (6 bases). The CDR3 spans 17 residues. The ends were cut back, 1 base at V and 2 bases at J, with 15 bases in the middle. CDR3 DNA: TGTGCCAGCAGTTTAGACCGGGCAGGGGTGGCCTACAATGAGCAGTTCTTC. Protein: CASSLDRAGVAYNEQFF.

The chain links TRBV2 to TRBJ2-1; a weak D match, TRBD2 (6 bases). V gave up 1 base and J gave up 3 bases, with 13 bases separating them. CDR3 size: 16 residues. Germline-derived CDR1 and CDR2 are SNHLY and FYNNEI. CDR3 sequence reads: CASSEVADNYYNEQFF. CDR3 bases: TGTGCCAGCAGTGAAGTAGCGGACAACTACTACAATGAGCAGTTCTTC.

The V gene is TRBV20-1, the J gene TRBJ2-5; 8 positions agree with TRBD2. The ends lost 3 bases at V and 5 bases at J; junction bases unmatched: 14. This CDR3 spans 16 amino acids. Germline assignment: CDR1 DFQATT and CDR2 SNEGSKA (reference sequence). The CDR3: CSASHLSGGLWETQYF. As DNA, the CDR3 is TGCAGTGCTAGCCATTTAAGCGGGGGATTGTGGGAGACCCAGTACTTC.

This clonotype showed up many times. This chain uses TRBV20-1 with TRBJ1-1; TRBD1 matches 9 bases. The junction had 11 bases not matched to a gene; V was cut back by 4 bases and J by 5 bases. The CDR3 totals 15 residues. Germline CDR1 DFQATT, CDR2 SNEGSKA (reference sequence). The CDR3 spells CSAISMGQGRTEAFF. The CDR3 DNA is TGCAGTGCTATTTCCATGGGACAGGGTCGAACTGAAGCTTTCTTT.

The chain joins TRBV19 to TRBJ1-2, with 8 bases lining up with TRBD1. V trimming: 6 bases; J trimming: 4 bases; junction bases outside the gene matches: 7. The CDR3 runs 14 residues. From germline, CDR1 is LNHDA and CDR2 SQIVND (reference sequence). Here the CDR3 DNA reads TGTGCCAGTAGCTTGGACAGGGTAGGCTATGGCTACACCTTC. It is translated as CASSLDRVGYGYTF.

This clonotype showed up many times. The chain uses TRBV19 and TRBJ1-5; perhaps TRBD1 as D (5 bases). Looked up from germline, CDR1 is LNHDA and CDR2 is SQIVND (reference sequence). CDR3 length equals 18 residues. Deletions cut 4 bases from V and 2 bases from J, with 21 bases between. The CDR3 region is CASSRGVGGDMGNQPQHF. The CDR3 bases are TGTGCCAGTAGTAGGGGGGTTGGGGGAGATATGGGCAATCAGCCCCAGCATTTT. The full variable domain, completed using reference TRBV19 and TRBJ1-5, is DGGITQSPKYLFRKEGQNVTLSCEQNLNHDAMYWYRQDPGQGLRLIYYSQIVNDFQKGDIAEGYSVSREKKESFPLTVTSAQKNPTAFYLCASSRGVGGDMGNQPQHFGDGTRLSIL.

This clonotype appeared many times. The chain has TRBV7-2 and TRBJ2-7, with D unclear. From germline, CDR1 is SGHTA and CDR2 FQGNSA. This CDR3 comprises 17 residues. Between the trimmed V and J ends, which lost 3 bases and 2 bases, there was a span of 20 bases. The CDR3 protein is CASSFAPGPSTAYEQYF. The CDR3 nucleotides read TGTGCCAGCAGCTTTGCCCCTGGACCATCTACGGCCTACGAGCAGTACTTC.

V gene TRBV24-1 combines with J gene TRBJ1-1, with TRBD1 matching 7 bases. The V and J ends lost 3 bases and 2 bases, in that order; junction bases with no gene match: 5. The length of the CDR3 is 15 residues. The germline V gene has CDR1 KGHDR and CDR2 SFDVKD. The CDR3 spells CATSDPRQGNTEAFF. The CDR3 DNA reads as TGTGCCACCAGTGATCCCCGACAGGGAAACACTGAAGCTTTCTTT.

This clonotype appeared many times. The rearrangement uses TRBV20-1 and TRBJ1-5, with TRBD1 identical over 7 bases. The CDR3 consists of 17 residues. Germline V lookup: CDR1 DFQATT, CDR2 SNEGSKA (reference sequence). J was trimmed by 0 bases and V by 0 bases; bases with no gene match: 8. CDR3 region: CSARDPQGEVSNQPQHF. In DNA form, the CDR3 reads TGCAGTGCTAGAGATCCTCAGGGGGAGGTTAGCAATCAGCCCCAGCATTTT.

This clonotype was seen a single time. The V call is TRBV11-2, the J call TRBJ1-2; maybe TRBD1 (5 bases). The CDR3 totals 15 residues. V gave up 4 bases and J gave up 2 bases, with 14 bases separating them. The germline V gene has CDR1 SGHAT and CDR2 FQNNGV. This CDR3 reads CASSSGGGLNYGYTF. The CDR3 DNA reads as TGTGCCAGCAGCTCAGGTGGGGGTCTCAACTATGGCTACACCTTC.

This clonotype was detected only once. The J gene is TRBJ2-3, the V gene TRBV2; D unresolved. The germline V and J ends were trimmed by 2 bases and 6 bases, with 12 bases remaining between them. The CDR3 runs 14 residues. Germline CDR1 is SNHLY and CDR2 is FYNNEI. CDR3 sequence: CASSESTVGDTQYF. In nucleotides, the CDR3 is TGTGCCAGCAGTGAAAGTACTGTCGGCGATACGCAGTATTTT. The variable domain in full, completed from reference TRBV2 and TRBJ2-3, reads EPEVTQTPSHQVTQMGQEVILRCVPISNHLYFYWYRQILGQKVEFLVSFYNNEISEKSEIFDDQFSVERPDGSNFTLKIRSTKLEDSAMYFCASSESTVGDTQYFGPGTRLTVL.

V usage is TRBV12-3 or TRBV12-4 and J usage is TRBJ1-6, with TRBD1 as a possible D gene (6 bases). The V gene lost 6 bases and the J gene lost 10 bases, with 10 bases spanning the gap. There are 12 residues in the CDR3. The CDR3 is CASSTGRSPLHF. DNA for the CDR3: TGTGCCAGCAGCACAGGGAGATCACCCCTCCACTTT.

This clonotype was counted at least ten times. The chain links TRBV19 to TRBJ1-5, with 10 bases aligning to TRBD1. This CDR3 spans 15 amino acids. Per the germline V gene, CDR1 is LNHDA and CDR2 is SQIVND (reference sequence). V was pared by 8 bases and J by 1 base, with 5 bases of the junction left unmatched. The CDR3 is CASAGQGVSNQPQHF. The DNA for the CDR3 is TGTGCCAGTGCTGGACAGGGGGTAAGCAATCAGCCCCAGCATTTT.

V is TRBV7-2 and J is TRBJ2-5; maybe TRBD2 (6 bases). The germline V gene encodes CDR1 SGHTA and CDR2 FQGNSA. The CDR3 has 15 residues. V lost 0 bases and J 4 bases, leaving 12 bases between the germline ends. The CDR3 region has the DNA TGTGCCAGCAGCTTAGCCGGGGGTCCTCGAGAGACCCAGTACTTC. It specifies CASSLAGGPRETQYF.

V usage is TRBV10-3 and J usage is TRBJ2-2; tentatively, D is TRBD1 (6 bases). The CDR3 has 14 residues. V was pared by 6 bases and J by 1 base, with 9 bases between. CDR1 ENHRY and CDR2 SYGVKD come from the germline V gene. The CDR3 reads CAIRPQGNTGELFF. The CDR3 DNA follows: TGTGCCATCAGGCCACAGGGGAACACCGGGGAGCTGTTTTTT.

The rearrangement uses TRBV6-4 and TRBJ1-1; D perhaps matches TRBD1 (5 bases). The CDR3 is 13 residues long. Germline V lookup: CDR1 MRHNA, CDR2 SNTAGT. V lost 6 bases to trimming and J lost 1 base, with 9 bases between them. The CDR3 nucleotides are TGTGCCAGCAGCAGGGAACGGAACACTGAAGCTTTCTTT. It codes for CASSRERNTEAFF.

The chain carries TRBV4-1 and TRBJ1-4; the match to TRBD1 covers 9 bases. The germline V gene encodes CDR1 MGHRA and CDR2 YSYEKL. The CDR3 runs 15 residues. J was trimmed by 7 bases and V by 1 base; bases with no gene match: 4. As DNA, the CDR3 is TGCGCCAGCAGCCAAGGGGGACAGGGTCGTGAAAAACTGTTTTTT. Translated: CASSQGGQGREKLFF.

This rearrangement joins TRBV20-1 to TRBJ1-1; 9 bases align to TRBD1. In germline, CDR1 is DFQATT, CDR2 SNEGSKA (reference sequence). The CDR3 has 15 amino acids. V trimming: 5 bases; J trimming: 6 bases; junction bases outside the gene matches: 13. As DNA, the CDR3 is TGCAGTGCTCTTACCGGGACAGGGATTAGGTCTGAAGCTTTCTTT. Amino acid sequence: CSALTGTGIRSEAFF.

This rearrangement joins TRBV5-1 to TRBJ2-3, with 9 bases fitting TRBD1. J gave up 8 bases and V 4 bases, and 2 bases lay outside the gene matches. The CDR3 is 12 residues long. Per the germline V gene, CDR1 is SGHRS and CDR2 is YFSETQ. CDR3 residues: CASSADRGTQYF. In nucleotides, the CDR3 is TGCGCCAGCAGCGCGGACAGGGGTACGCAGTATTTT.

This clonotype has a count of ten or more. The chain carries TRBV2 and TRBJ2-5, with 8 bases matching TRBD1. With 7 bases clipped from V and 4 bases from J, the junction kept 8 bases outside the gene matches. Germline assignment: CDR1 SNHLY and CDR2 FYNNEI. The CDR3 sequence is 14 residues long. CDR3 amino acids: CASTRDRGVETQYF. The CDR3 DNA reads TGTGCCAGCACCCGAGACAGGGGAGTAGAGACCCAGTACTTC.

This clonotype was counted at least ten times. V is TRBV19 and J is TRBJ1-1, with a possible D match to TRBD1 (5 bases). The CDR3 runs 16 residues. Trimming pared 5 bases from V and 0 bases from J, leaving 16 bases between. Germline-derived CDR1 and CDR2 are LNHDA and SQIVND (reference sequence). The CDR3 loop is CASSQQAGRLNTEAFF. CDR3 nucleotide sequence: TGTGCCAGTAGTCAACAGGCGGGACGATTGAACACTGAAGCTTTCTTT.

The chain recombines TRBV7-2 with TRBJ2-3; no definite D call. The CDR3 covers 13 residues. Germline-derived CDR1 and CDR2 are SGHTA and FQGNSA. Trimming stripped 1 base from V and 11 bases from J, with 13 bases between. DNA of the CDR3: TGTGCCAGCAGCTTAGAGGCGGCTAATGAGCAGTATTTT. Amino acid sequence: CASSLEAANEQYF. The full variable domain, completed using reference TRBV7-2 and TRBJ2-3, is GAGVSQSPSNKVTEKGKDVELRCDPISGHTALYWYRQSLGQGLEFLIYFQGNSAPDKSGLPSDRFSAERTGGSVSTLTIQRTQQEDSAVYLCASSLEAANEQYFGPGTRLTVL.

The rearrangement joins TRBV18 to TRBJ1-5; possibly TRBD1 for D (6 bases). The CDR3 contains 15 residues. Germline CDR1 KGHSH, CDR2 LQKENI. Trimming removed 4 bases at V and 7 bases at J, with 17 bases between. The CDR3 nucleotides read TGTGCCAGCTCACTGACACAGGGCCACAGGCAGCCCCAGCATTTT. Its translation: CASSLTQGHRQPQHF.